Listed below are T cell receptor beta chains from one sample, sequenced in a study of CD8 T cells in ankylosing spondylitis. TCRdb reanalysed the 5' RACE reads using MiXCR and keeps one entry per CDR3 protein. The sample gives some 140,000 distinct CDR3 sequences, around 10% of which show up once; 4.1% is in the top ten. The sequencing sample was made of blood, either unsorted or a sorted T cell fraction (not recorded which). The source is a female donor with ankylosing spondylitis or in good health (not recorded which). Both conserved end residues are part of each CDR3. Each record gives: J gene, V gene, clone size, D gene, CDR3 DNA, CDR3 protein. A D gene is named only where the DNA matches it firmly. For some rows the clone size is stated as once, few or many, or as a class when expanded; others skip it.

TRBJ2-3 TRBV9 many . TGTGCCAGCAGCGTAGAACCGTGGGATACGCAGTATTTT CASSVEPWDTQYF
TRBJ1-1 TRBV27 many . TGTGCCAGCAGTTTGTCTAATACAGGGTACTGGAACACTGAAGCTTTCTTT CASSLSNTGYWNTEAFF
TRBJ1-1 TRBV5-1 many . TGCGCCAGCAGCTTTACAGGTTCCCCGAACACTGAAGCTTTCTTT CASSFTGSPNTEAFF
TRBJ2-2 TRBV2 many TRBD1 TGTGCCAGCAGTGGGAGGACAGGGGACACCGGGGAGCTGTTTTTT CASSGRTGDTGELFF
TRBJ2-5 TRBV11-2 few . TGTGCCAGCAGCTTAGGGGAAAAAGAGACCCAGTACTTC CASSLGEKETQYF
TRBJ1-1 TRBV7-3 few . TGTGCCAGCAGCCAGATACAGGAGACGGGCACTGAAGCTTTCTTT CASSQIQETGTEAFF
TRBJ1-1 TRBV5-1 few . TGCGCCAGCAGCCTGCCCCAAAAGGACCCTTCGAACACTGAAGCTTTCTTT CASSLPQKDPSNTEAFF
TRBJ2-5 TRBV18 many . TGTGCCAGCTCACGGGCTAGCGAAGAGACCCAGTACTTC CASSRASEETQYF
TRBJ1-3 TRBV19 few TRBD1 TGTGCCAGTAGTATAAGGTGGGACAGCTCTGGAAACACCATATATTTT CASSIRWDSSGNTIYF
TRBJ1-3 TRBV11-2 . . TGTGCCAGCAGCTTTTCCAGGGATGGAAACACCATATATTTT CASSFSRDGNTIYF
TRBJ2-1 TRBV7-6 many . TGTGCCAGCAGCTTAGGGGCTGCCTACAATGAGCAGTTCTTC CASSLGAAYNEQFF
TRBJ2-3 TRBV7-9 many . TGTGCCAGCAGCTTAGATGGAGGGACAGATACGCAGTATTTT CASSLDGGTDTQYF
TRBJ2-5 TRBV20-1 few . TGCAGTGCTAGAGCTTACTCTCGGGAAGAGACCCAGTACTTC CSARAYSREETQYF
TRBJ2-3 TRBV19 many . TGTGCCAGTAGTATAGGCCTCGCAGATACGCAGTATTTT CASSIGLADTQYF
TRBJ2-7 TRBV7-6 many . TGTGCCAGCAGCTTAGTGGGGGGGCCACAGGGGGCCTACGAGCAGTACTTC CASSLVGGPQGAYEQYF
TRBJ1-1 TRBV29-1 many . TGCAGCGTTAAATCTTTTAACACTGAAGCTTTCTTT CSVKSFNTEAFF
TRBJ2-1 TRBV20-1 many . TGCAGTGCCAATGGGGGGCTACACTCCTACAATGAGCAGTTCTTC CSANGGLHSYNEQFF
TRBJ2-5 TRBV14 few . TGTGCCAGCAGCCAAGATAACGCGGGAGAGACCCAGTACTTC CASSQDNAGETQYF
TRBJ2-2 TRBV29-1 many TRBD2 TGCAGCGTTGAAGAACTCGGACTAGGGAACACCGGGGAGCTGTTTTTT CSVEELGLGNTGELFF
TRBJ2-1 TRBV2 many . TGTGCCAGCCTCTATGACAATGAGCAGTTCTTC CASLYDNEQFF
TRBJ1-3 TRBV27 many TRBD1 TGTGCCAGCAGCGGACAGGCTCGAAACACCATATATTTT CASSGQARNTIYF
TRBJ1-5 TRBV12-3/TRBV12-4 many TRBD1 TGTGCCAGCAGACTAGGACAGGGAGGGCCCCAGCATTTT CASRLGQGGPQHF
TRBJ2-1 TRBV6-5 many . TGTGCCAGCAGTTACTTACTAGATTCCTACAATGAGCAGTTCTTC CASSYLLDSYNEQFF
TRBJ2-1 TRBV10-3 many TRBD1 TGTGCCACCGGACAGGCTTCGAGGGAGCAGTTCTTC CATGQASREQFF
TRBJ2-5 TRBV5-5 many . TGTGCCAGCAGCATTCCGGGACCTCAAGAGACCCAGTACTTC CASSIPGPQETQYF
TRBJ1-6 TRBV19 few TRBD1 TGTGCCAGTAGTATCCCCCGACAGGGACGCGATTCACCCCTCCACTTT CASSIPRQGRDSPLHF
TRBJ1-6 TRBV12-3/TRBV12-4 many TRBD1 TGTGCCAGCAGTTCCCTAGGGACAGGGGACTCACCCCTCCACTTT CASSSLGTGDSPLHF
TRBJ1-5 TRBV5-1 many . TGCGCCAGCAGCTTCGATGGAGGGGGTTGGCCCCAGCATTTT CASSFDGGGWPQHF
TRBJ1-1 TRBV12-3/TRBV12-4 . . TGTGCCAGCAGCCCCCAACTGAACACTGAAGCTTTCTTT CASSPQLNTEAFF
TRBJ1-2 TRBV5-1 many . TGCGCCAGCAGCCTGGGACTCTATGGCTACACCTTC CASSLGLYGYTF
TRBJ2-1 TRBV6-1 many TRBD2 TGTGCCAGCAGTGAAGTAGCGGGCGAGCAGTTCTTC CASSEVAGEQFF
TRBJ1-4 TRBV20-1 many . TGCAGTGCTAGAGGACGGGACCCGAGAGAAAAACTGTTTTTT CSARGRDPREKLFF
TRBJ2-4 TRBV28 many . TGTGCCAGCAGTTTTGGACGGGCCGGGGGCAAAAACATTCAGTACTTC CASSFGRAGGKNIQYF
TRBJ1-1 TRBV7-2 . . TGTGCCAGCAGCTTAGGTGGGGTTTGGAGTGGTCGGAATTTCGCTTTCTTT CASSLGGVWSGRNFAFF
TRBJ2-4 TRBV20-1 many . TGCAGTGCTGTCCCAGCACTGGCCAAAAACATTCAGTACTTC CSAVPALAKNIQYF
TRBJ1-1 TRBV5-1 many . TGCGCCAGCAGCCTACATAAAGGGGAGGGGAACACTGAAGCTTTCTTT CASSLHKGEGNTEAFF
TRBJ2-3 TRBV3-1 . . TGTGCCAGTAGCCCGGGGGTAGAGGGGGGCACAGATACGCAGTATTTT CASSPGVEGGTDTQYF
TRBJ2-5 TRBV11-2 many . TGTGCCAGCAGCTCAGGGTACGGGGAGACCCAGTACTTC CASSSGYGETQYF
TRBJ1-5 TRBV7-8 many . TGTGCCAGCAGCTTAGTCTCAGGGACGTGGCAGCCCCAGCATTTT CASSLVSGTWQPQHF
TRBJ2-3 TRBV20-1 many . TGCAGTGCTAGATGGGGGCTTAGCACAGATACGCAGTATTTT CSARWGLSTDTQYF
TRBJ2-5 TRBV3-1 . . TGTGCCAGCAGCCAACTGGTCTGGGAGACCCAGTACTTC CASSQLVWETQYF
TRBJ1-1 TRBV4-2 many . TGTGCCAGCAGCCAAGAGGTCGCAGTGCGCACTGAAGCTTTCTTT CASSQEVAVRTEAFF
TRBJ1-1 TRBV12-3/TRBV12-4 many TRBD1 TGTGCCAGCAGTCACAGGGGTTTCACTGAAGCTTTCTTT CASSHRGFTEAFF
TRBJ1-1 TRBV5-1 many TRBD1 TGCGCCAGCAGCCAAGACAGGGGGCGGCTCGTCACTGAAGCTTTCTTT CASSQDRGRLVTEAFF
TRBJ2-2 TRBV5-1 . . TGCGCCAGCAGCTTGGCCCCCGGGACCAAAAACACCGGGGAGCTGTTTTTT CASSLAPGTKNTGELFF
TRBJ2-1 TRBV20-1 many . TGCAGTGCCAGTGGAATCGGGTTTGGGGCCTACAATGAGCAGTTCTTC CSASGIGFGAYNEQFF
TRBJ2-2 TRBV12-3/TRBV12-4 many TRBD1 TGTGCCAGCAGACGGGACAGCTCAACCGGGGAGCTGTTTTTT CASRRDSSTGELFF
TRBJ1-5 TRBV20-1 many . TGCAGTGCAGGACCTCCTGGAGAGCCCCAGCATTTT CSAGPPGEPQHF
TRBJ2-7 TRBV7-2 many TRBD1 TGTGCCAGCAGCTTTGGTCCCCCAGGGGGTGAGTACGAGCAGTACTTC CASSFGPPGGEYEQYF
TRBJ1-2 TRBV11-2 many . TGTGCCAGCAGCTACCGGACAGCCAAATATGGCTACACCTTC CASSYRTAKYGYTF
TRBJ2-1 TRBV7-2 many . TGTGCCAGCAGCCGACAGCCCACAGGATACAATGAGCAGTTCTTC CASSRQPTGYNEQFF
TRBJ1-5 TRBV9 many . TGTGCCAGCAGCGTAGGGTATACCGATCAGCCCCAGCATTTT CASSVGYTDQPQHF
TRBJ2-7 TRBV12-3/TRBV12-4 many TRBD2 TGTGCCAGCAGTTTCCTAGCGGGAGGCTCCTACGAGCAGTACTTC CASSFLAGGSYEQYF
TRBJ2-3 TRBV28 few TRBD2 TGTGCCAGCAGTTTTCTCGCGGCGGGGGGCACAGATACGCAGTATTTT CASSFLAAGGTDTQYF
TRBJ2-4 TRBV2 many . TGTGCCAGCAGTGAAGCGCAGGGAGCCAAAAACATTCAGTACTTC CASSEAQGAKNIQYF
TRBJ2-7 TRBV6-5 once . TGTGCCAGCAGTTTCCTGATCCGCTACGAGCAGTACTTC CASSFLIRYEQYF
TRBJ2-1 TRBV14 many TRBD2 TGTGCCAGCAGCCAAGATATGCTAGCGGCGTACAATGAGCAGTTCTTC CASSQDMLAAYNEQFF